This T cell receptor (beta chain) was identified in a study of regulatory dendritic cells for organ transplantation. The trim removed 5 bases at V and 5 bases at J, leaving 12 bases unmatched. This CDR3 spans 16 amino acids. The germline V gene has CDR1 SGHAT and CDR2 FQDESV (reference sequence). Libraries were prepared by immunoSEQ multiplex PCR; TCRdb keeps only in-frame clonotypes and omits some of them. The sample carries under 15,000 clones, about 70% recorded once. Concerning this clone itself: The antigen is unknown.

Sorted subsets were CFSE-labeled and cultured less than six days with allogeneic dendritic cells. Naive CD45RA+ and memory CD45RO+ CD4+ or CD8+ T cells were FACS-sorted. Material for sequencing was naive CD4+ T cells from blood cultured with regulatory dendritic cells. The subset: CD45RA+ naive T cells. This TCR derives from a human donor in good health. This chain connects TRBV11-1 to TRBJ2-3, with 8 positions matching TRBD2. The chain's CDR3 is CASSPLPSGGGDTQYF. CDR3 bases: TGTGCCAGCAGCCCTCTCCCCAGCGGGGGAGGAGATACGCAGTATTTT. Based on the CDR3 plus reference TRBV11-1 and TRBJ2-3, the full variable domain is EAEVAQSPRYKITEKSQAVAFWCDPISGHATLYWYRQILGQGPELLVQFQDESVVDDSQLPKDRFSAERLKGVDSTLKIQPAELGDSAMYLCASSPLPSGGGDTQYFGPGTRLTVL.